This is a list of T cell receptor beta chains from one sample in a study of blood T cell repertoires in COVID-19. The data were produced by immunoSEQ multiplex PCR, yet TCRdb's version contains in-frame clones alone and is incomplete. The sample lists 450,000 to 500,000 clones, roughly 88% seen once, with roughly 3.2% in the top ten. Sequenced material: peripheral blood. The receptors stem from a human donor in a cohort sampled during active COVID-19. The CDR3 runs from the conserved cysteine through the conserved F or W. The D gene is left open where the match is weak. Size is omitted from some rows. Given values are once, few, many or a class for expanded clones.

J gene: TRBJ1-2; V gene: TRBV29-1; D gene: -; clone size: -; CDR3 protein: CSVGRSGTFYGYTF; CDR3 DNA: TGCAGCGTGGGGCGATCCGGGACATTTTATGGCTACACCTTC
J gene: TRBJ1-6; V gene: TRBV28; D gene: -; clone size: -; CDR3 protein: CASSLNQGRNSPLHF; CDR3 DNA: TGTGCCAGCAGTTTAAACCAGGGTCGAAATTCACCCCTCCACTTT
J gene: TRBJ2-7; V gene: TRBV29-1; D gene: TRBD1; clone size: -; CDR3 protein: CSASGQGEEQYF; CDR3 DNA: TGCAGCGCTTCGGGACAGGGGGAAGAGCAGTACTTC
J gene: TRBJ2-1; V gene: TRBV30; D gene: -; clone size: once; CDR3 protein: CAWSALQGLIGNEQFF; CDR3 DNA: TGTGCCTGGAGTGCATTACAGGGTTTGATAGGCAATGAGCAGTTCTTC
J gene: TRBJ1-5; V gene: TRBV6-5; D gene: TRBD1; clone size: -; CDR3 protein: CASRLRDRNQPQHF; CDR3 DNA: TGTGCCAGCAGACTCCGGGACAGGAATCAGCCCCAGCATTTT
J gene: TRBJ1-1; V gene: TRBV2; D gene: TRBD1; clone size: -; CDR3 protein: CAGHRGQAEAFF; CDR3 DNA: TGTGCCGGTCACAGGGGGCAGGCTGAAGCTTTCTTT
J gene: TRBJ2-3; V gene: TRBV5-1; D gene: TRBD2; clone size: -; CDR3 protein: CASSRATSGPTDTQYF; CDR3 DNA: TGCGCCAGCAGCCGGGCAACTAGCGGCCCCACAGATACGCAGTATTTT
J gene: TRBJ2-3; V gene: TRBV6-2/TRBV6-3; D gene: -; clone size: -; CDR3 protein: CASSYDVRGADTQYF; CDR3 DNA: TGTGCCAGCAGTTACGATGTCAGGGGAGCAGATACGCAGTATTTT
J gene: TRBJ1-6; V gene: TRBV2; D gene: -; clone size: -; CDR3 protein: CACLEDRVNSPLHF; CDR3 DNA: TGTGCCTGCCTTGAGGACAGAGTTAATTCACCCCTCCACTTT
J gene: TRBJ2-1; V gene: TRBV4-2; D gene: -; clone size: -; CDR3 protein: CASSQEGGGDNEQFF; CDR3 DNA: TGTGCCAGCAGCCAAGAAGGCGGGGGCGACAATGAGCAGTTCTTC
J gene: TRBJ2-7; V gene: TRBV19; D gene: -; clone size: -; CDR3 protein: CASSMGLLSYEQYF; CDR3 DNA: TGTGCCAGTAGTATGGGACTTCTCTCCTACGAGCAGTACTTC
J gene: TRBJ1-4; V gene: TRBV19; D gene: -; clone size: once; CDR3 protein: CASSIPRDEKLFF; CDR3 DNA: TGTGCCAGTAGTATACCCAGGGATGAAAAACTGTTTTTT
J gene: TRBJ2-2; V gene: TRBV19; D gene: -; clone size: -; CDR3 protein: CASTWAPGELFF; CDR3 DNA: TGTGCCAGTACTTGGGCTCCCGGGGAGCTGTTTTTT
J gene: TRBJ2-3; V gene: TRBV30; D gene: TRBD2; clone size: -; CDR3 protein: CAWSPSPGGDTQYF; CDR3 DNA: TGTGCCTGGAGTCCCTCGCCGGGGGGAGATACGCAGTATTTT
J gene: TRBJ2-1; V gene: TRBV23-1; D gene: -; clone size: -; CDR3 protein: CAFPRDNEQFF; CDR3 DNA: TGCGCCTTCCCCCGGGACAATGAGCAGTTCTTC
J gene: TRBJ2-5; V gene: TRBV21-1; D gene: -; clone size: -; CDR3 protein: CASRAVGEARETQYF; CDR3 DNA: TGTGCCAGCAGGGCAGTGGGGGAGGCCCGAGAGACCCAGTACTTC
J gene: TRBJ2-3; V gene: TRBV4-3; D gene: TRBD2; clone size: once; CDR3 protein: CASSPTLAGRGDTQYF; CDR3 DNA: TGCGCCAGCAGCCCCACCCTAGCGGGAAGGGGAGATACGCAGTATTTT
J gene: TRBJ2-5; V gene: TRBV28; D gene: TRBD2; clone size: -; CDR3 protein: CASSRTSGWGGARSTQYF; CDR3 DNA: TGTGCCAGCAGTCGGACTAGCGGGTGGGGGGGTGCGAGAAGTACCCAGTACTTC
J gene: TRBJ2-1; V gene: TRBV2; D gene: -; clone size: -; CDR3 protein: CASSESGRSNNEQFF; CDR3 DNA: TGTGCCAGCAGTGAATCAGGGCGTTCCAACAATGAGCAGTTCTTC
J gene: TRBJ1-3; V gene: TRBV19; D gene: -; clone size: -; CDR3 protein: CASSLQGNQRENTIYF; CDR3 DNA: TGTGCCAGTAGTCTACAGGGTAACCAACGTGAAAACACCATATATTTT
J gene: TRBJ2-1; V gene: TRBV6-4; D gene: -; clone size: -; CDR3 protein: CASSADPAGSNEQFF; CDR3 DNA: TGTGCCAGCAGTGCCGACCCGGCGGGGAGCAATGAGCAGTTCTTC
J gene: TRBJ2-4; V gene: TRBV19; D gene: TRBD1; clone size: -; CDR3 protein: CASSPRGRNIQYF; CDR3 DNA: TGTGCCAGTTCTCCCAGGGGGCGGAACATTCAGTACTTC
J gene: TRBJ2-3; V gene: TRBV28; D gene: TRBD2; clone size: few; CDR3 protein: CASSPRGLAGGDTQYF; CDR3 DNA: TGTGCCAGCAGCCCTAGGGGGCTAGCGGGAGGAGATACGCAGTATTTT
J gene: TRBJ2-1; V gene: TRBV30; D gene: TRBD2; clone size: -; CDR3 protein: CAWSVPAGGQFF; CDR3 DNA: TGTGCCTGGAGTGTACCTGCGGGAGGGCAGTTCTTC
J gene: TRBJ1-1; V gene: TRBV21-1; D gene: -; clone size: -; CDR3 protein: CASSVLNTEAFF; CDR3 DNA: TGTGCCAGCAGCGTATTGAACACTGAAGCTTTCTTT
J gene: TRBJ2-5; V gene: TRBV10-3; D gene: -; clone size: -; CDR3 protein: CAIRIQGPQETQYF; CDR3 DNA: TGTGCCATCAGGATACAGGGTCCACAAGAGACCCAGTACTTC
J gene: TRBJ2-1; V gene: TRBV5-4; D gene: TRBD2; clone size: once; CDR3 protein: CASSQRLAGEVIGFF; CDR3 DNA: TGTGCCAGCAGCCAAAGACTAGCGGGAGAGGTAATAGGGTTCTTC
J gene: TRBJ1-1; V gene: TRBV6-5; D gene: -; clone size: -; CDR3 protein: CASIGWAEAFF; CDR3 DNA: TGTGCCAGCATCGGGTGGGCTGAAGCTTTCTTT
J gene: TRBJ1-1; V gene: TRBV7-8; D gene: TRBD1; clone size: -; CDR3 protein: CASSLLGIQGAPTPNTEAFF; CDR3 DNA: TGTGCCAGCAGCTTACTAGGAATACAGGGGGCGCCTACCCCGAACACTGAAGCTTTCTTT